This TCR beta chain was captured by sequencing in a study of T cell repertoires in cytomegalovirus infection. Study-level background: Through public TCR beta signatures, both CMV infection and matching HLA type were indicated.

Germline-derived CDR1 and CDR2 are DFQATT and SNEGSKA (reference sequence). This CDR3 contains 13 residues. V was trimmed by 2 bases and J by 2 bases, leaving 8 bases between them. The table lists this clonotype with many counts. TCRdb analysed the reads with MiXCR anew, one entry per CDR3 protein. Of about 260,000 distinct CDR3 sequences listed, 9.1% are singletons. The sequence derives from a human donor in good health (CMV status not recorded). Some clones in this sample may be carry-over from other donors' samples. Sequencing input: PBMCs. The rearrangement joins TRBV20-1 to TRBJ2-3; D not resolved. CDR3 nucleotides: TGCAGTGCTAGAAAGCCAGCCACAGATACGCAGTATTTT. It specifies CSARKPATDTQYF.